The source of this T cell receptor beta chain is a study of PD-1 blockade in classical Hodgkin lymphoma. Every patient experienced relapse after autologous stem cell transplantation, and brentuximab vedotin exposure varied. Some clones are missing from TCRdb's copy, which holds only in-frame ones; the method was immunoSEQ multiplex PCR. Among 31,000 or so clones listed, over 70% were seen once. Germline CDR1 MNHEY, CDR2 SVGAGI. The CDR3 covers 15 residues. J gave up 4 bases and V 3 bases, and 3 bases lay outside the gene matches. The source of this sequence is a human donor with classical Hodgkin lymphoma. Sequencing used peripheral blood mononuclear cells (PBMCs), obtained before the second cycle of nivolumab. The genes are TRBV6-5 and TRBJ2-2, with TRBD2 matching 9 bases. The CDR3, as DNA: TGTGCCAGCAGTTATAGGCGGGAGGGCACCGGGGAGCTGTTTTTT. Encoded protein: CASSYRREGTGELFF.